Sequencing of this TCR beta chain was carried out in a study of vaccination and CD4 T cells after COVID-19. In germline, CDR1 is LGHNA, CDR2 YNFKEQ. V was clipped by 1 base and J by 1 base; unmatched bases: 1. The CDR3 consists of 15 residues. On this clonotype itself: What it binds is not known.

Documented treatment: roughly 10-day PBMC culture with coronavirus spike peptide pools or control peptides (ViraFEST assay). Once obtained from cultured CD4+ T cells, the DNA was sequenced using the Oncomine TCR Beta short-read assay. Cultured CD4+ T cells were the source of extracted genomic DNA. TCRdb fed the PCR reads into MiXCR, producing one record per CDR3 protein. The sample includes approximately 23,000 distinct CDR3 sequences, about 33% of them seen just once. J is TRBJ2-5 and V is TRBV4-2; the match to TRBD2 covers 9 bases. The TCR originated in a human donor with COVID-19. The sequenced material came from cultured CD4+ T cells from blood. This CDR3 reads CASSQASGAQETQYF. The CDR3, as DNA: TGTGCCAGCAGCCAAGCTAGCGGGGCCCAAGAGACCCAGTACTTC.